This T cell receptor (beta chain) was profiled in a study of cytomegalovirus exposure and HLA in healthy donors. Study-level findings and limits: Presence/absence analyses supposed approximately even sequencing depth among donors. Cytomegalovirus-associated TCR beta chains were listed, numbering 164.

PCR used 60 Vbeta primers and 13 Jbeta primers. Some clones are missing from TCRdb's copy, which holds only in-frame ones; the method was immunoSEQ multiplex PCR. The sample consists of approximately 150,000 clones, roughly 70% of them appearing once. Trimming took 1 base from V and 4 from J, leaving 10 bases between them. The CDR3 contains 14 residues. Germline lookup yields CDR1 MNHNS and CDR2 SASEGT. As to this clone: Its target is not known.

The specimen sequenced was PBMCs. The V gene is TRBV6-1, the J gene TRBJ1-1, with unresolved D. The receptor's source is a male donor in good health and CMV-seronegative. The CDR3: CASSEERGSTEAFF. The CDR3, as DNA: TGTGCCAGCAGTGAAGAACGGGGTAGCACTGAAGCTTTCTTT.